This record concerns one T cell receptor (beta chain) sequence. In its sample, this clone was seen a few times. The antigen it binds to is not known. No base qualities exist here, and no much larger clone lies one base off it. The data were taken from a study of radiation and T cells in renal cell carcinoma (dated by TCRdb to about 2020). Notes on the research overall: In total, 50 or so samples underwent TCR beta sequencing: around 25 tumors plus 27 peripheral blood samples. The last blood draw happened 4 weeks after radiation, timed to coincide with nephrectomy. A total of approximately 3,800,000 unique CDR3 nucleotide sequences, encoding roughly 2.7 million unique CDR3 amino acid sequences, were found across all 50 or so samples.

TCR beta libraries were generated from genomic DNA with the immunoSEQ kit, following the manufacturer's recommendations. Library preparation used a first multiplex PCR with proprietary primers, then a second PCR adding unique barcodes, with bead cleanups after each round. A positive control reaction and a negative control reaction, both provided in the kit, were run with every batch of samples. The final libraries underwent checking on an Agilent 4200 TapeStation D1000 ScreenTape, volumetric pooling, and quantification by qPCR. Sequencing was performed on an Illumina NextSeq500 with a MidOutput 150-cycle cartridge, and 156 Read1 and 15 Index1 cycles were run with kit custom primers. The pooled library was loaded at approximately 1 pM, with a roughly 21% PhiX control spiked in. In the original analysis: The vendor-processed data were analyzed in R, and a clonotype was defined as all T cells that share the same CDR3 nucleotide sequence. In the clone abundance analyses, frequencies were normalized to the 10,000 most abundant clones in each sample. Before analysis, public T cell clones were removed, and these numbered fewer than five per sample on average. An abundance difference of at least 32-fold between compartments was the criterion for calling clonotypes tumor-enriched or baseline blood-enriched. A beta-binomial differential abundance model was used to identify clonotypes that were expanded or contracted between blood time points. The Baroni-Urbani and Buser coefficient was used to measure tumor-blood repertoire similarity, and groups were compared with two-tailed Wilcoxon tests in R. In TCRdb, the immuneACCESS table is reduced to in-frame sequences with V and J assigned. These tables do not hold every clone; where another copy was compared, an unresolved V gene accounts for under half, and the others remain unexplained. Clonal size and the V and J genes are those of that table, whereas D and trimming came from the DNA. The sample has roughly 64,000 clones on record, about 74% of them singletons. The ten largest clones represent approximately 7% of the sample.

The paper's findings and limits, for the study overall: With a single-armed trial design, the study had no way to address how radiation dose or scheduling affects the TCR repertoire. Changes in the blood repertoire were not tracked past 4 weeks after treatment. In blood, the top tumor clonotypes increased from baseline to 2 weeks after radiation and then shrank by 4 weeks, which suggests a temporary expansion of tumor-resident clones. Because pretreatment tumor biopsies were not available, the study could not determine whether clonotypes were already present within the tumor at baseline.

At the junction V is shortened by 0 bases and J by 1 base; bases outside the gene matches: 7. The CDR3 covers 18 residues, taking in both the cysteine and the phenylalanine. The DNA shown is the 54-base CDR3, in frame from base 1. The germline V gene gives CDR1 as SGHRS and CDR2 as YFSETQ. The sample's time point label, decoded: blood 4 weeks post-SBRT, at nephrectomy. The sample's treatment or condition label is to be understood as: 15 Gy SBRT to primary tumor, nephrectomy 4 weeks later. Samples came from a clinical trial, in which primary renal cell carcinomas received 15 Gy stereotactic body radiation therapy followed by nephrectomy 4 weeks later. To follow tumor-enriched clonotypes, peripheral blood was collected serially from radiation-treated patients at baseline and again at 2 weeks and 4 weeks after SBRT. Every patient had renal cell carcinoma of clear cell pathology. The QIAamp DNA Blood Mini Kit (Qiagen) was used to prepare genomic DNA for TCR sequencing. The analyses included just those samples that passed every quality control check.

This receptor chain uses TRBV5-1 and TRBJ2-6; 7 nucleotides in the junction match TRBD2. The sequence came from a man between 60 and 75 years old with renal cell carcinoma. The sequences come from blood, collected from a patient whose treatment included radiotherapy and nephrectomy. The sequenced DNA: TGCGCCAGCAGCTTGGTTATAGCGGGCGGATCTGGGGCCAACGTCCTGACTTTC. The encoded protein is CASSLVIAGGSGANVLTF.